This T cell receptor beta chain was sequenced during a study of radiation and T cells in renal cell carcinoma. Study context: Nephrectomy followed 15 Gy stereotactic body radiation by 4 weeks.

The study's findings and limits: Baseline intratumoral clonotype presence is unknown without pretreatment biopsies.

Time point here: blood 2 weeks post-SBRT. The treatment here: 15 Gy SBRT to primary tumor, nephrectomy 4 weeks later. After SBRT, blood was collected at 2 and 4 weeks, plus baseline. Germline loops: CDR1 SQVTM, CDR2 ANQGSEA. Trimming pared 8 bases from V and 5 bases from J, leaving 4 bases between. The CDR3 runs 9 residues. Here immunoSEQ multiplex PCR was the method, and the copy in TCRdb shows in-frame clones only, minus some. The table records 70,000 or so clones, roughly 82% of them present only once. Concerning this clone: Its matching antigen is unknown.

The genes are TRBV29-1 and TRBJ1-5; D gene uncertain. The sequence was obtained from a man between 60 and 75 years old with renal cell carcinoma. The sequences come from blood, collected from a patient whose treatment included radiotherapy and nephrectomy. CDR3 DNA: TGCAGCCCAGATCAGCCCCAGCATTTT. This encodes CSPDQPQHF.